The next 21 T cell receptor beta chains were all read from a single sample in a study of blood T cell repertoires in COVID-19. TCRdb's table, derived via immunoSEQ multiplex PCR, lists solely in-frame clones and lacks some. The sample holds about 63,000 clones; 81% are singletons and the top ten take roughly 29%. The sample consisted of peripheral blood. The receptors shown here come from a man aged 55 to 70 with COVID-19, enrolled during active disease.

J is TRBJ1-1 and V is TRBV18; D is undetermined. Germline CDR1 KGHSH, CDR2 LQKENI. Trimming stripped 3 bases from V and 8 bases from J, with 13 bases between. The CDR3 sequence is 13 residues long. The CDR3 region has the DNA TGTGCCAGCTCACCCGCCCTTGAGGGCGAAGCTTTCTTT. It encodes CASSPALEGEAFF.

This sequence joins TRBV9 and TRBJ1-1, with a possible D match to TRBD1 (5 bases). The CDR3 totals 14 residues. Germline V gives CDR1 SGDLS, CDR2 YYNGEE. The V and J ends lost 2 bases and 1 base respectively, with 9 bases between them. The CDR3 nucleotides read TGTGCCAGCAGCGTGACAGTGGGGAACACTGAAGCTTTCTTT. Translation gives CASSVTVGNTEAFF.

CDR3 sequence (DNA): TGTGCCAGCAGCATCCTAGGCGGCAATGAGCAGTTCTTC. Protein product: CASSILGGNEQFF. The rearrangement uses TRBV11-3 and TRBJ2-1; D not resolved. This CDR3 is 13 amino acids long. Germline CDR1 SGHNT, CDR2 YENEEA. Trimming removed 5 bases at V and 6 bases at J, with 11 bases between.

The chain has TRBV6-5 and TRBJ2-7; 8 bases agree with TRBD1. Germline V gives CDR1 MNHEY, CDR2 SVGAGI. Unmatched junction bases numbered 5, after V lost 5 bases and J lost 2 bases. The CDR3 has 14 residues. CDR3: CASSPQGGTYEQYF. As DNA, the CDR3 is TGTGCCAGCAGTCCACAGGGGGGAACCTACGAGCAGTACTTC.

The chain joins TRBV6-5 to TRBJ2-7; TRBD1 matches at 11 bases. Germline assignment: CDR1 MNHEY and CDR2 SVGAGI. CDR3 length: 14 residues. J was trimmed by 6 bases and V by 2 bases; bases with no gene match: 3. The CDR3 is CASSYTGTGGEQYF. CDR3 nucleotides: TGTGCCAGCAGTTACACCGGGACAGGGGGCGAGCAGTACTTC.

The CDR3 protein is CASRQTANTGELFF. CDR3 sequence (DNA): TGTGCCAGCAGGCAGACAGCGAACACCGGGGAGCTGTTTTTT. The V gene is TRBV3-1 (or the pseudogene TRBV3-2), the J gene TRBJ2-2; perhaps TRBD1 as D (5 bases). The CDR3 has 14 amino acids. V was shortened by 6 bases and J by 0 bases, with 8 bases between the two germline ends. From germline, CDR1 is LGHDT and CDR2 YNNKEL (reference sequence).

The CDR3, as DNA: TGTGCCAGCAGCTTAGGAACAGGGGGTCAAGAGACCCAGTACTTC. Translating gives CASSLGTGGQETQYF. The chain recombines TRBV11-3 with TRBJ2-5; 8 bases line up with TRBD1. The CDR3 extends over 15 amino acids. Germline CDR1 and CDR2: SGHNT and YENEEA. V shed 1 base, J shed 2 bases, and the junction held 3 bases outside the gene matches.

The chain links TRBV2 to TRBJ1-1; 8 nucleotides align to TRBD1. This CDR3 contains 15 residues. V lost 6 bases and J lost 5; bases outside the gene matches: 11. Germline values: CDR1 SNHLY, CDR2 FYNNEI. The CDR3 coding sequence is TGTGCCAGCAGGGGATCCCGACAGGGGAGGACTGAAGCTTTCTTT. It encodes CASRGSRQGRTEAFF. The full variable domain, with the rest looked up from reference TRBV2 and TRBJ1-1, is EPEVTQTPSHQVTQMGQEVILRCVPISNHLYFYWYRQILGQKVEFLVSFYNNEISEKSEIFDDQFSVERPDGSNFTLKIRSTKLEDSAMYFCASRGSRQGRTEAFFGQGTRLTVV.

This chain uses TRBV5-6 with TRBJ2-7; 9 bases align to TRBD1. The CDR3 covers 15 residues. Germline CDR1 and CDR2: SGHDT and YYEEEE. V trimming: 4 bases; J trimming: 3 bases; junction bases outside the gene matches: 8. CDR3 protein: CASSTGTGKNYEQYF. For the CDR3, the DNA is TGTGCCAGCAGCACCGGGACAGGGAAAAACTACGAGCAGTACTTC.

This chain connects TRBV18 to TRBJ1-5; D may be TRBD1 (5 bases). Trimming removed 4 bases at V and 3 bases at J, with 13 bases between. Germline CDR1 is KGHSH and CDR2 is LQKENI. The CDR3 consists of 15 residues. Here the CDR3 reads CASSLGLDNNQPQHF. CDR3 nucleotide sequence: TGTGCCAGCTCACTGGGGCTGGACAACAATCAGCCCCAGCATTTT. Looking up the rest from reference TRBV18 and TRBJ1-5 gives the full variable domain: NAGVMQNPRHLVRRRGQEARLRCSPMKGHSHVYWYRQLPEEGLKFMVYLQKENIIDESGMPKERFSAEFPKEGPSILRIQQVVRGDSAAYFCASSLGLDNNQPQHFGDGTRLSIL.

The V call is TRBV5-1, the J call TRBJ2-3, with D possibly being TRBD1 (5 bases). The V gene's germline CDR1 is SGHRS and CDR2 YFSETQ. Trimming stripped 0 bases from V and 2 bases from J, with 13 bases between. CDR3 length equals 16 residues. The CDR3 loop reads CASSLGQRSSTDTQYF. CDR3 bases: TGCGCCAGCAGCTTGGGACAGCGATCGTCCACAGATACGCAGTATTTT.

The chain combines TRBV6-5 with TRBJ1-5; 10 nucleotides match TRBD1. This CDR3 is 15 amino acids long. The germline CDR1 and CDR2 sequences are MNHEY and SVGAGI. V lost 5 bases, J lost 1 base, and 2 bases stayed unmatched. CDR3 nucleotide sequence: TGTGCCAGCAGTAGGGGACAGGGGAGCAATCAGCCCCAGCATTTT. Translating it yields CASSRGQGSNQPQHF.

The CDR3 protein is CASSTTIPGSPSTDTQYF. The CDR3 DNA follows: TGCGCCAGCAGCACAACCATCCCGGGGAGTCCTAGCACAGATACGCAGTATTTT. The J gene is TRBJ2-3, the V gene TRBV5-1, with D perhaps matching TRBD2 (5 bases). The germline V gene encodes CDR1 SGHRS and CDR2 YFSETQ. V was clipped by 4 bases and J by 0 bases, with 21 bases between them. The CDR3 has 18 amino acids. Complete variable domain (other parts from reference TRBV5-1 and TRBJ2-3): KAGVTQTPRYLIKTRGQQVTLSCSPISGHRSVSWYQQTPGQGLQFLFEYFSETQRNKGNFPGRFSGRQFSNSRSEMNVSTLELGDSALYLCASSTTIPGSPSTDTQYFGPGTRLTVL.

This clone was recorded once. The rearrangement joins TRBV27 to TRBJ1-1, with unresolved D. V dropped 6 bases and J dropped 4 bases, with 12 bases sitting between them. CDR3 length: 13 residues. CDR1 MNHEY and CDR2 SMNVEV come from the germline V gene (reference sequence). The CDR3 region has the DNA TGTGCCAGCAGGACTACTGTTGGCACTGAAGCTTTCTTT. Protein: CASRTTVGTEAFF.

The rearrangement links TRBV2 to TRBJ2-7; 12 nucleotides align to TRBD2. From germline, CDR1 is SNHLY and CDR2 FYNNEI. The ends lost 4 bases at V and 7 bases at J; junction bases unmatched: 5. This CDR3 is built from 14 residues. The CDR3 DNA reads as TGTGCCAGCAGTGGACTAGCGGGAGCGGAGGAGCAGTACTTC. This encodes CASSGLAGAEEQYF. Based on the CDR3 plus reference TRBV2 and TRBJ2-7, the full variable domain is EPEVTQTPSHQVTQMGQEVILRCVPISNHLYFYWYRQILGQKVEFLVSFYNNEISEKSEIFDDQFSVERPDGSNFTLKIRSTKLEDSAMYFCASSGLAGAEEQYFGPGTRLTVT.

The chain employs TRBV6-2 or TRBV6-3 and TRBJ2-7; D perhaps matches TRBD1 (5 bases). The CDR3 loop spans 17 amino acids. V lost 0 bases to trimming and J lost 4 bases, with 19 bases between them. The germline V gene has CDR1 MNHEY and CDR2 SVGEGT. DNA for the CDR3: TGTGCCAGCAGTTACTCGGGTCTCAGGCAGGGCTCTTACGAGCAGTACTTC. As protein: CASSYSGLRQGSYEQYF.

This chain joins TRBV6-5 and TRBJ2-7, with 8 bases matching TRBD2. The CDR3 is 14 residues long. Germline CDR1 and CDR2: MNHEY and SVGAGI. V lost 10 bases and J lost 2; bases outside the gene matches: 10. The CDR3 DNA is TGTGCCACCGCCTCAGCGGGAGCGGCCTACGAGCAGTACTTC. It translates to CATASAGAAYEQYF.

The chain combines TRBV6-1 with TRBJ2-7, with TRBD2 identical over 10 bases. CDR1 is MNHNS, CDR2 SASEGT, per germline. This CDR3 is 16 amino acids long. V lost 0 bases, J lost 2 bases, and 4 bases stayed unmatched. The chain's CDR3 is CASSEATSGGAYEQYF. The CDR3 DNA reads as TGTGCCAGCAGTGAAGCTACGAGCGGGGGGGCCTACGAGCAGTACTTC.

The chain has TRBV5-1 and TRBJ2-7; TRBD1 is a possible D gene (6 bases). The ends were cut back, 2 bases at V and 4 bases at J, with 13 bases in the middle. This CDR3 is 14 amino acids long. The germline V gene has CDR1 SGHRS and CDR2 YFSETQ. CDR3 DNA sequence: TGCGCCAGCAGCTTCCCGGGACAAGATTACGAGCAGTACTTC. It translates to CASSFPGQDYEQYF.

The chain couples TRBV7-8 to TRBJ1-4, with D perhaps matching TRBD1 (5 bases). The germline CDR1 and CDR2 sequences are SGHVS and FQNEAQ. The CDR3 covers 15 residues. Trimming removed 10 bases at V and 8 bases at J, with 23 bases between. CDR3 amino acids: CATLTPDQGEEKLFF. The CDR3 DNA sequence: TGTGCCACCCTAACCCCGGATCAGGGTGAGGAAAAACTGTTTTTT.

The chain uses TRBV5-4 and TRBJ2-2, with TRBD2 matching 15 bases. The germline CDR1 and CDR2 sequences are SGHNT and YYREEE (reference sequence). There are 18 residues in the CDR3. Unmatched junction bases numbered 8, after V lost 2 bases and J lost 6 bases. Here the CDR3 DNA reads TGTGCCAGCAGCTTACCAGGACTAGCGGGAGGGCCTGCCGGGGAGCTGTTTTTT. This sequence encodes CASSLPGLAGGPAGELFF. Using reference TRBV5-4 and TRBJ2-2 for the parts outside the CDR3, the full variable domain is ETGVTQSPTHLIKTRGQQVTLRCSSQSGHNTVSWYQQALGQGPQFIFQYYREEENGRGNFPPRFSGLQFPNYSSELNVNALELDDSALYLCASSLPGLAGGPAGELFFGEGSRLTVL.